This TCR beta chain was recorded in a study of blood T cell repertoires in COVID-19 (dated by TCRdb to 2018 to 2021). At the level of the whole study: Collaborator samples came from the United States, Italy and Spain and covered acute and convalescent phases of COVID-19. The prospective study material was composed of cDNA or gDNA derived from T cells, B-cell-depleted T cells, or PBMCs. Subjects who had been exposed to COVID-19, were actively infected with it, or had recovered from it provided the deeply sampled blood TCRbeta repertoires that made up the dataset. The sample metadata nearly always contained a de-identified subject ID, COVID-19 status, age in years and sex. A freely available public database, intended as a resource for researchers studying the immune response to SARS-CoV-2, is where the repertoires were released. Samples were obtained from the ongoing ImmuneRACE study (first 160 participants) and from about 1,300 subjects provided by 6 global collaborators. Where HLA class I and class II types were available, the types were taken from metadata supplied by the sample provider, not from assay-based typing. Broader findings and caveats from the paper: Clinical and demographic metadata were provided uncurated, with the amount varying by source and participant.

At the junction V is shortened by 4 bases and J by 8 bases, with 17 bases in between. There are 15 amino acids in the CDR3, from cysteine to phenylalanine inclusive. The kept DNA is CDR3 alone, 45 bases in frame from the first base. From a lookup of the germline V gene (reference sequence), CDR1 and CDR2 are SEHNR and FQNEAQ. In the prospective study, participants were about 18 to 90 years old, resided in approximately 25 geographic areas of the United States, and were enrolled through a virtual design. Cohort assignment in the prospective study relied on participant-reported clinical history from a screening survey and a study questionnaire. ImmuneRACE Cohort 3 recovered participants were defined by two consecutive negative NP/OP PCR tests, healthcare professional clearance, or symptom resolution. Each participant in the prospective study had whole blood, serum and a nasopharyngeal or oropharyngeal swab collected by mobile phlebotomists. Additional blood draws and questionnaires over an approximately 2-month period could optionally be provided by prospective study participants. Prospective study blood samples were shipped either frozen or at room temperature before DNA extraction.

Notes on this clone: This receptor's antigen is unknown. No per-base quality is available; no much larger clone lies one base away.

TCRbeta CDR3 regions were amplified from genomic DNA using the immunoSEQ Assay, a bias-controlled multiplex PCR. The source study handled its data this way. Within the assay, amplification of reference gene primers was used to estimate how many nucleated cells each sample contained. To quantify the absolute abundance of each unique TCRbeta CDR3 rearrangement, sequence reads were collapsed and filtered. For each sample, productive Simpson clonality was calculated as the square root of Simpson's diversity index across productive rearrangements. The source is immuneACCESS, and TCRdb retained only in-frame sequences with V and J called. Part of the clones is not carried over; for the studies checked, unresolved V genes explain less than half of this, and the remainder is unexplained. Clone size and the V and J calls come from that table; the DNA yielded D and trimming. The sample table contains some 320,000 clones; only one count was recorded for over 85% of them. In total, the top ten clones hold around 2.6% of the sample.

This receptor was taken from a man in his fifties or sixties who had recovered from COVID-19. Sequences were obtained from PBMCs or T cells enriched from blood (not recorded which). The receptor chain draws on TRBV7-9 and TRBJ1-4; TRBD1 could be the D gene, as 6 bases match. CDR3 region: CASSSLTGLNEKLFF. DNA sequence: TGTGCCAGCAGCTCTCTGACAGGATTGAACGAAAAACTGTTTTTT.